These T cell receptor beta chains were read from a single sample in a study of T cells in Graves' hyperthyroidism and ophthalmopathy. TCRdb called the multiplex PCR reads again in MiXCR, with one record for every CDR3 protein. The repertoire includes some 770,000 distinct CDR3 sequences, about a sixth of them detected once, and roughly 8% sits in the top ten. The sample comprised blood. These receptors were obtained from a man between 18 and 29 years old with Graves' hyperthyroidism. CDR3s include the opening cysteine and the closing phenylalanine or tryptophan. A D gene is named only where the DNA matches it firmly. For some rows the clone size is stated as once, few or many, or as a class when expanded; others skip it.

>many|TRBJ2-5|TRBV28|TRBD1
CASNPGQGERETQYF
TGTGCCAGCAATCCGGGACAGGGGGAAAGAGAGACCCAGTACTTC
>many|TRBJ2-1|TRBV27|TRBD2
CASKRAGGSYNEQFF
TGTGCCAGCAAGAGAGCGGGAGGCTCCTACAATGAGCAGTTCTTC
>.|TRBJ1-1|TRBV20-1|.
CSARDQGPNTEAFF
TGCAGTGCTAGAGATCAGGGCCCGAACACTGAAGCTTTCTTT
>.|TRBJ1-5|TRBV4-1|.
CASSQPGRRRQPQHF
TGCGCCAGCAGCCAACCCGGCCGCCGTAGGCAGCCCCAGCATTTT
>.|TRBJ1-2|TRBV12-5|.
CASGPPGRLYGYTF
TGTGCTAGTGGTCCGCCAGGACGGTTATATGGCTACACCTTC
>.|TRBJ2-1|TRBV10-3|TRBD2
CAISDVASGRAEQFF
TGTGCCATCAGTGACGTTGCTAGCGGGAGGGCTGAGCAGTTCTTC
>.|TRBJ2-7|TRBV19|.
CASSPRDLYYEQYF
TGTGCCAGTAGTCCCCGGGACTTGTACTACGAGCAGTACTTC
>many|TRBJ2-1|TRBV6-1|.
CASMGISYNEQFF
TGTGCCAGCATGGGAATCTCCTACAATGAGCAGTTCTTC
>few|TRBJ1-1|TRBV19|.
CASSHRTSKAFF
TGTGCCAGTAGTCATAGGACATCTAAAGCTTTCTTT
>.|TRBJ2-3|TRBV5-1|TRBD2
CASSSRGGNPADTQYF
TGCGCCAGCAGCTCGCGGGGGGGGAACCCCGCGGATACGCAGTATTTT
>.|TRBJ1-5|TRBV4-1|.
CASSRIGLSPQHF
TGCGCCAGCAGCCGGATCGGATTGAGTCCCCAGCATTTT
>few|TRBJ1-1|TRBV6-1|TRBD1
CASSAAGGKAFF
TGTGCCAGCAGTGCGGCAGGGGGCAAAGCTTTCTTT
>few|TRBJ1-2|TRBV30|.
CAWNRDLYGYTF
TGTGCCTGGAACAGGGACCTCTATGGCTACACCTTC
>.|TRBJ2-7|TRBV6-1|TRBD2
CASTSAGGREVAYEQYF
TGTGCCAGCACCTCCGCCGGGGGGCGGGAGGTGGCCTACGAGCAGTACTTC
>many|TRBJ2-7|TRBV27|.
CASSSPRGVNEQYF
TGTGCCAGCAGTTCCCCTCGTGGGGTTAACGAGCAGTACTTC
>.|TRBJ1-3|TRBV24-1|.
CATERTGGNTIYF
TGTGCCACTGAGAGAACCGGTGGAAACACCATATATTTT
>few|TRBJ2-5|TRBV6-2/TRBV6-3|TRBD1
CAGGQGGKTQYF
TGTGCCGGCGGACAGGGCGGGAAGACCCAGTACTTC
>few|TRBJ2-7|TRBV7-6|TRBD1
CASSVQGPSYEQYF
TGTGCCAGCAGCGTACAGGGGCCGAGCTACGAGCAGTACTTC
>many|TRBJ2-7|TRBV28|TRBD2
CASTSPGLALGEQYF
TGTGCCAGCACCTCCCCGGGACTAGCTTTAGGCGAGCAGTACTTC
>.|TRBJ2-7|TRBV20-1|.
CSARGTERYEQYF
TGCAGTGCTAGAGGAACGGAACGATACGAGCAGTACTTC
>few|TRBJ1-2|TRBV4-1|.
CASSQDAAAPYGYTF
TGCGCCAGCAGCCAAGACGCGGCAGCCCCGTATGGCTACACCTTC
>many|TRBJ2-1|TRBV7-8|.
CASSRGGQSYNEQFF
TGTGCCAGCAGCCGAGGTGGACAGAGCTACAATGAGCAGTTCTTC
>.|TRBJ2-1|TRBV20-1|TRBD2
CSARVEIPGGLAGGLLNEQFF
TGCAGTGCTAGAGTAGAGATCCCGGGTGGACTAGCGGGAGGGCTGCTCAATGAGCAGTTCTTC
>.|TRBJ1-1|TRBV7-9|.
CAVVQGTEAFF
TGTGCCGTTGTACAGGGAACTGAAGCTTTCTTT
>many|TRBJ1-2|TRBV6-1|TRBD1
CASSHSEDRVEGYTF
TGTGCCAGCAGTCACTCCGAGGACAGGGTGGAAGGCTACACCTTC
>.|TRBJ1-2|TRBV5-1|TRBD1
CASSLADGGGAYGYTF
TGCGCCAGCAGCTTGGCCGATGGAGGGGGCGCATATGGCTACACCTTC
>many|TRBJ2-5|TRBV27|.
CASSSVGHDLQETQYF
TGTGCCAGCAGTTCAGTAGGCCATGACCTCCAAGAGACCCAGTACTTC
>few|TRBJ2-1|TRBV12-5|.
CASGRMVGGSYNEQFF
TGTGCTAGTGGCCGCATGGTGGGGGGCTCCTACAATGAGCAGTTCTTC
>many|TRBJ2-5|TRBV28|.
CASSLLWDGGSETQYF
TGTGCCAGCAGTTTATTATGGGACGGGGGAAGTGAGACCCAGTACTTC
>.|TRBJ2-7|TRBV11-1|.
CAWSPLGTSQSEQYF
TGTGCCTGGAGCCCCCTGGGCACATCTCAATCCGAGCAGTACTTC
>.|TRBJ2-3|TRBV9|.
CASSVAQVASDTQYF
TGTGCCAGCAGCGTAGCTCAGGTAGCATCAGATACGCAGTATTTT
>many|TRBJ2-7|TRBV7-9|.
CASSSGLNPYEQYF
TGTGCCAGCAGCTCCGGACTAAATCCTTACGAGCAGTACTTC